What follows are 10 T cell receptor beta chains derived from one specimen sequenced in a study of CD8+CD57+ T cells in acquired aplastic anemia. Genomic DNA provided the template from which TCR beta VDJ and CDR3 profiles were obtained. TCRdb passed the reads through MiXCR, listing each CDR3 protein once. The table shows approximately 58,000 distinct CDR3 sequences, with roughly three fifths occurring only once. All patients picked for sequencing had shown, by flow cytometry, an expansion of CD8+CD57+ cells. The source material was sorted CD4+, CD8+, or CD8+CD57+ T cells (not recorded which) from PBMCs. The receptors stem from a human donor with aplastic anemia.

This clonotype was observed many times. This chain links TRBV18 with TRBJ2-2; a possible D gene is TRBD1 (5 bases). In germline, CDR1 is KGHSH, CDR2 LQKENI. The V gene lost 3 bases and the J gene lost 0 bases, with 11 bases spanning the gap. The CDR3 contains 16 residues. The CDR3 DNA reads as TGTGCCAGCTCACCTCGAGTAGGGGCGAACACCGGGGAGCTGTTTTTT. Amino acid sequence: CASSPRVGANTGELFF.

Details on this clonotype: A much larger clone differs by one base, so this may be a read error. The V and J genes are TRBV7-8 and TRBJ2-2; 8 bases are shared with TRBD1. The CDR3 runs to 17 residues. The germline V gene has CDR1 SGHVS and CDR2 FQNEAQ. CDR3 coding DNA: TGTGCCAGCAAAGGGGCCCTGGACAGGGAGCCCCATAGGGAGCCGTTTTTT. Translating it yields CASKGALDREPHREPFF.

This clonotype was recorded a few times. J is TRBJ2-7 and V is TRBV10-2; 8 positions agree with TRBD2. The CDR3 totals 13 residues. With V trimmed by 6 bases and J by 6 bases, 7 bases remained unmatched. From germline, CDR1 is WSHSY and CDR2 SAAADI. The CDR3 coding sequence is TGCGCCAGCAGCCTCGGGACTAGTGCCGAGCAGTACTTC. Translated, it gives CASSLGTSAEQYF.

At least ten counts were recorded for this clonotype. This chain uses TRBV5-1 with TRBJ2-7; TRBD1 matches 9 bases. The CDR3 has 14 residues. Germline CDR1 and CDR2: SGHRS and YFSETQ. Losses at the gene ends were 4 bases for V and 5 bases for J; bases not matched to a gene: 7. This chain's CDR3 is CASSPGTGRHEQYV. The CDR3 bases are TGCGCCAGCAGCCCAGGGACAGGGAGGCACGAGCAGTACGTC.

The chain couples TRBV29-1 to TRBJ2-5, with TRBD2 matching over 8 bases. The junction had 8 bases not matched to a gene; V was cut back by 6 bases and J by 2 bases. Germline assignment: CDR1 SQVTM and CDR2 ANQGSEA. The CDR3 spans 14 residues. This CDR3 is CSVAIAGPQETQYF. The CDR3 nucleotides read TGCAGCGTCGCAATAGCGGGGCCACAAGAGACCCAGTACTTC.

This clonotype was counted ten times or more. CDR3 in amino acids: CASSLKRDRPNQPQHF. The DNA of the CDR3 is TGTGCCAGCAGTTTAAAACGGGACAGGCCCAATCAGCCCCAGCATTTT. V gene TRBV27 combines with J gene TRBJ1-5; 8 nucleotides agree with TRBD1. With V trimmed by 2 bases and J by 3 bases, 6 bases remained unmatched. The CDR3 sequence is 16 residues long. Germline V gives CDR1 MNHEY, CDR2 SMNVEV (reference sequence).

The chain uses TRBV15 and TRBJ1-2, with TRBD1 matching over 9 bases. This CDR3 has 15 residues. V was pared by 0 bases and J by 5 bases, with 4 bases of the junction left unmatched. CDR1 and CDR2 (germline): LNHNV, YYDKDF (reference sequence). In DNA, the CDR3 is TGTGCCACCAGCAGAGATGGAGGGACAGGGTATGGCTACACCTTC. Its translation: CATSRDGGTGYGYTF.

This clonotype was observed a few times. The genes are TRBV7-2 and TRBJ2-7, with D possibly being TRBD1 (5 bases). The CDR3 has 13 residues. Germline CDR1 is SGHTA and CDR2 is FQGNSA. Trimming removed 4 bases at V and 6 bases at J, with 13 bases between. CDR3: CASSSTQGSEQYF. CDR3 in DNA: TGTGCCAGCAGCTCAACGCAGGGTAGCGAGCAGTACTTC.

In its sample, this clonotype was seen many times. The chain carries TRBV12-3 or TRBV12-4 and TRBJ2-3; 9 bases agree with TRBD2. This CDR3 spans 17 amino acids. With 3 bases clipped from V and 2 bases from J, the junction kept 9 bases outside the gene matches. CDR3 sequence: CASSFFLAGEDTDTQYF. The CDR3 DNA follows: TGTGCCAGCAGTTTTTTTTTAGCGGGGGAGGACACAGATACGCAGTATTTT.

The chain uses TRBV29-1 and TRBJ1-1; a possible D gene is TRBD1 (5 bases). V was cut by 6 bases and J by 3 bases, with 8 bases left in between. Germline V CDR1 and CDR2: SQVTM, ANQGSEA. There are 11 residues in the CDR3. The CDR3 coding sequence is TGCAGCGTAGGGGCTTACACTGAAGCTTTCTTT. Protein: CSVGAYTEAFF.